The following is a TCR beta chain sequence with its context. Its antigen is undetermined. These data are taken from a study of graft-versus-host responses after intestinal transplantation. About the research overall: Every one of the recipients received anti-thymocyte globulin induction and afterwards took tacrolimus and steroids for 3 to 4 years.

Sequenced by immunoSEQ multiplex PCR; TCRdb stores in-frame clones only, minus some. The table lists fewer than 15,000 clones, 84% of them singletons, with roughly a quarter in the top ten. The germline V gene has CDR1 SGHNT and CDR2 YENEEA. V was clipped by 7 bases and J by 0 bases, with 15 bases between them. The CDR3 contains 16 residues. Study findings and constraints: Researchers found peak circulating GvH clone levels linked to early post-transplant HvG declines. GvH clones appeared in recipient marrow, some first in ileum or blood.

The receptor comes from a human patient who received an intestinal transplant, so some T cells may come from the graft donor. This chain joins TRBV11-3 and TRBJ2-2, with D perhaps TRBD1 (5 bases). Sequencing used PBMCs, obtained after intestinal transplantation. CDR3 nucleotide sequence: TGTGCCAGCAACCCCCGACAGACCACGAACACCGGGGAGCTGTTTTTT. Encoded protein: CASNPRQTTNTGELFF.